This T cell receptor beta chain was recovered during a study of T-cell memory formation after mild COVID-19. Overall study context: Clustering of TCRs was largely donor specific. Study-wide results and limits: Among CD4+ contracting clones, most were CM and EM, and CD8+ ones EMRA. Some SARS-CoV-2-responding clones were already detected in memory before infection.

This CDR3 is 13 amino acids long. V was cut by 1 base and J by 3 bases, with 7 bases left in between. Germline CDR1 and CDR2: DFQATT and SNEGSKA (reference sequence). Comments on this clonotype: Its antigen is unknown.

cDNA libraries for TCR alpha and TCR beta, carrying sample barcodes and UMIs, came from 5'RACE with constant-segment primers. TCRdb reprocessed the 5' RACE reads with MiXCR, giving one entry per CDR3 protein. The table records roughly 150,000 distinct CDR3 sequences, approximately 25% of them present only once. Material: PBMCs or a T cell subset sorted from them (not recorded which). This receptor was obtained from an adult woman who had mild COVID-19 (a few samples of this study predate the infection). Cell type and time point are not known. The chain links TRBV20-1 to TRBJ1-3; D gene ambiguous. The CDR3 reads CSARAPHGNTIYF. The CDR3 coding sequence is TGCAGTGCTAGAGCCCCCCATGGAAACACCATATATTTT.